This T cell receptor beta chain was profiled in a study of Tregs in tolerant kidney transplant recipients. Study observations and caveats: Few patients were studied, so findings need validation in larger groups. Changing PCR primers prevented nucleotide comparison between some patients' samples. In tolerant patients, donor-specific Tregs outgrew total Tregs, suggesting antigen-driven expansion.

This CDR3 comprises 14 residues. Trimming cost V 4 bases and J 2 bases, with 12 bases left between them. The method was immunoSEQ multiplex PCR; TCRdb's version includes in-frame clones alone and lacks a portion of them. The sample comprises 50,000 to 85,000 clones, roughly 90% of which are singletons, and approximately 10% rests with the top ten. Thawed PBMCs were FACS-sorted into unstimulated CD4+CD25+CD127- regulatory T cells, CD4+CD25- non-regulatory cells, CD4 and CD8 cells. A note on this clone: Its target is unknown.

Specimen: CD8+ T cells from blood, collected before the transplant. The chain couples TRBV23-1 to TRBJ2-7, with D tentatively TRBD2 (5 bases). Being an ORF, TRBV23-1 has a function that is uncertain. The clonotype originates from a human donor who received a combined kidney and bone marrow transplant. CDR3 residues: CASSRRAATYEQYF. The DNA of the CDR3 is TGCGCCAGCAGTCGGAGAGCGGCCACCTACGAGCAGTACTTC.